The source of this T cell receptor (beta chain) is a study of blood T cell repertoires in COVID-19 (dated by TCRdb to the early 2020s). For the wider study: Collaborator samples came from the United States, Italy and Spain and covered acute and convalescent phases of COVID-19. The dataset comprised deeply sampled blood TCRbeta repertoires from subjects exposed to, actively infected with, or recovered from COVID-19. The repertoires were made available in a free public database intended to serve as a resource for research on the immune response to SARS-CoV-2. A de-identified subject ID, COVID-19 status, age in years and sex were almost always included in the sample metadata. Samples came from the ongoing ImmuneRACE study (first 160 participants) plus 1,254 subjects from 6 global collaborators. The prospective study material was composed of cDNA or gDNA derived from T cells, B-cell-depleted T cells, or PBMCs. HLA class I and class II types, where available, came from metadata supplied by the sample provider rather than from assay-based typing.

Each collaborating institution followed its own protocols to collect whole blood in K2EDTA tubes. For TCRbeta analysis, collaborators shipped samples in one of three forms: frozen whole blood, isolated PBMCs, or DNA extracted from either of those sample types. Paper-wide results and their limitations: The quantity of clinical and demographic metadata differed by source and by participant and was supplied without curation.

This clone was seen a single time. It has no known antigen specificity. One base away there is no much larger clone; base qualities are not given. Via the germline V gene (reference sequence), CDR1 is MNHNY and CDR2 SVGAGI. The cysteine opens and the phenylalanine closes a CDR3 of 14 amino acids. Only the CDR3 region is kept as DNA, spanning 42 bases read in frame from base 1. V and J are trimmed by 6 bases and 3 bases, and the gene matches miss 5 bases of the junction. The immunoSEQ Assay, a bias-controlled multiplex PCR, was used to amplify TCRbeta CDR3 regions from genomic DNA. The published analysis was carried out like this. The number of nucleated cells in each sample was estimated from the amplification of reference gene primers within the assay. To quantify the absolute abundance of each unique TCRbeta CDR3 rearrangement, sequence reads were collapsed and filtered. For each sample, productive Simpson clonality was calculated as the square root of Simpson's diversity index over productive rearrangements. TCRdb obtained this table from immuneACCESS and retained in-frame rearrangements with V and J assigned. These tables miss some clones; where compared with another copy, unresolved V genes account for less than half of the shortfall, and the remainder is unexplained. V, J and clone size are those of that table, while D and trimming were read from the DNA. The sample records under 200,000 clones, around 80% of which are singletons. Of the sample, 6.5% is held by the ten largest clones.

The rearranged segments are TRBV6-6 and TRBJ1-5, and 7 junction bases match TRBD1. This sequence originates from a man in his sixties or seventies with active or convalescent COVID-19. Sample: peripheral blood. The CDR3 region reads CASSLGQLNQPQHF. The sequenced DNA is TGTGCCAGCAGCTTGGGACAGCTCAATCAGCCCCAGCATTTT.